A single sample gave rise to the 17 T cell receptor beta chains below, sequenced in a study of identical twins. A single record per CDR3 protein comes from TCRdb applying MiXCR to the 5' RACE reads. Of 450,000 or so distinct CDR3 sequences in the sample, approximately 15% were seen once. This sample was shared with a second study, whose subject was yellow fever vaccine responses in identical twins.

Sequencing was performed on CD4+ T cells sorted from blood. These receptors all come from a woman under 30 in good health.

This clonotype was counted between two and nine times. The chain has TRBV25-1 and TRBJ2-1; TRBD2 matches 10 bases. Germline lookup yields CDR1 MGHDK and CDR2 SYGVNS. Germline trimming cut 7 bases from V and 7 bases from J; bases unmatched to any gene: 4. The CDR3 has 13 residues. The CDR3 loop is CASISGGRNEQFF. The CDR3 region has the DNA TGTGCCAGCATTAGCGGGGGGAGGAATGAGCAGTTCTTC. Filled out from reference TRBV25-1 and TRBJ2-1, the complete variable domain reads EADIYQTPRYLVIGTGKKITLECSQTMGHDKMYWYQQDPGMELHLIHYSYGVNSTEKGDLSSESTVSRIRTEHFPLTLESARPSHTSQYLCASISGGRNEQFFGPGTRLTVL.

This clonotype appeared many times. The rearrangement joins TRBV6-5 to TRBJ1-2; TRBD1 matches 8 bases. V was pared by 3 bases and J by 2 bases, with 2 bases of the junction left unmatched. The CDR3 is 14 amino acids. Germline V lookup: CDR1 MNHEY, CDR2 SVGAGI. The CDR3 is CASSYGQGNYGYTF. Written as DNA, the CDR3 is TGTGCCAGCAGTTATGGACAGGGAAACTATGGCTACACCTTC.

In its sample, this clonotype was seen a few times. The V call is TRBV10-3, the J call TRBJ2-7, with D possibly matching TRBD1 (5 bases). This CDR3 is 14 amino acids long. V gave up 0 bases and J gave up 2 bases, with 8 bases separating them. CDR1 and CDR2 (germline): ENHRY, SYGVKD. Here the CDR3 DNA reads TGTGCCATCAGTGAGTCGGTGGGGCCCTACGAGCAGTACTTC. Its protein product is CAISESVGPYEQYF.

This rearrangement joins TRBV7-4 to TRBJ2-3; 9 positions match TRBD1. The ends lost 8 bases at V and 8 bases at J; junction bases unmatched: 20. Germline CDR1 SGHVT, CDR2 SQSDAQ. This CDR3 contains 17 residues. The CDR3: CASCGELWDRELGTQYF. The CDR3 DNA follows: TGTGCCAGCTGCGGGGAGCTTTGGGACAGGGAATTGGGTACGCAGTATTTT.

The V gene is TRBV2, the J gene TRBJ2-5; 8 positions match TRBD2. Germline V gives CDR1 SNHLY, CDR2 FYNNEI. Trimming at V came to 7 bases and at J to 3 bases, leaving 7 bases not matched to a gene. This CDR3 region has 14 residues. This CDR3 is CASMKSGGEETQYF. The DNA for the CDR3 is TGTGCCAGCATGAAAAGCGGGGGAGAAGAGACCCAGTACTTC. The complete variable domain, with remaining parts taken from reference TRBV2 and TRBJ2-5, reads EPEVTQTPSHQVTQMGQEVILRCVPISNHLYFYWYRQILGQKVEFLVSFYNNEISEKSEIFDDQFSVERPDGSNFTLKIRSTKLEDSAMYFCASMKSGGEETQYFGPGTRLLVL.

The chain links TRBV4-2 to TRBJ2-3, with D perhaps matching TRBD1 or TRBD2 (5 bases each). This CDR3 is 15 amino acids long. Germline lookup yields CDR1 LGHNA and CDR2 YNFKEQ. V dropped 1 base and J dropped 1 base, with 9 bases sitting between them. CDR3 protein: CASSQGGTGTDTQYF. DNA for the CDR3: TGTGCCAGCAGCCAAGGAGGGACCGGCACAGATACGCAGTATTTT.

This clonotype has only a few counts. This chain links TRBV5-1 with TRBJ2-1, with 10 bases that match TRBD1. V shed 0 bases and J 2 bases; nucleotides not matched to a gene: 2. This CDR3 region has 16 residues. Per the germline V gene, CDR1 is SGHRS and CDR2 is YFSETQ. Here the CDR3 reads CASSLGDRGTYNEQFF. CDR3 sequence (DNA): TGCGCCAGCAGCTTGGGGGACAGGGGAACCTACAATGAGCAGTTCTTC. The variable domain in full, completed from reference TRBV5-1 and TRBJ2-1, reads KAGVTQTPRYLIKTRGQQVTLSCSPISGHRSVSWYQQTPGQGLQFLFEYFSETQRNKGNFPGRFSGRQFSNSRSEMNVSTLELGDSALYLCASSLGDRGTYNEQFFGPGTRLTVL.

This chain links TRBV7-9 with TRBJ2-5; 9 bases are a match to TRBD1. The CDR3 is 16 amino acids. The germline V gene has CDR1 SEHNR and CDR2 FQNEAQ (reference sequence). With 1 base clipped from V and 0 bases from J, the junction kept 3 bases outside the gene matches. The CDR3 DNA reads as TGTGCCAGCAGCTTAGATGGGACAGGGCACCAAGAGACCCAGTACTTC. Residues: CASSLDGTGHQETQYF.

This sequence joins TRBV7-2 and TRBJ2-2; possible D gene TRBD1, 6 bases. V lost 2 bases and J 2 bases, leaving 12 bases between the germline ends. From germline, CDR1 is SGHTA and CDR2 FQGNSA. This CDR3 is 16 amino acids long. The CDR3 reads CASSLLGASNTGELFF. The CDR3 DNA sequence: TGTGCCAGCAGCTTATTGGGGGCGTCAAACACCGGGGAGCTGTTTTTT.

This chain joins TRBV5-5 and TRBJ1-5; a possible D gene is TRBD1 (6 bases). CDR1 and CDR2 (germline): SGHKS, YYEKEE (reference sequence). V was trimmed by 5 bases and J by 6 bases, leaving 27 bases between them. The CDR3 totals 18 residues. CDR3 amino acids: CASREGGGSGYLPQPQHF. DNA for the CDR3: TGTGCCAGCAGAGAGGGGGGCGGGTCTGGGTACTTGCCTCAGCCCCAGCATTTT.

This clonotype was detected only a few times. The gene calls are TRBV28 and TRBJ2-7; the D is unclear. This CDR3 is built from 12 residues. CDR1 MDHEN and CDR2 SYDVKM come from the germline V gene. The V gene lost 8 bases and the J gene lost 2 bases, with 10 bases spanning the gap. The DNA of the CDR3 is TGTGCCAGCGAACAGAACCCCTACGAGCAGTACTTC. The encoded protein is CASEQNPYEQYF.

This clonotype was counted only a few times. V usage is TRBV20-1 and J usage is TRBJ1-4, with TRBD1 identical over 7 bases. CDR3 length equals 15 residues. Losses at the gene ends were 3 bases for V and 1 base for J; bases not matched to a gene: 5. Germline lookup yields CDR1 DFQATT and CDR2 SNEGSKA (reference sequence). Here the CDR3 reads CSARPGGVTNEKLFF. CDR3 coding DNA: TGCAGTGCTAGGCCAGGGGGAGTAACTAATGAAAAACTGTTTTTT.

In its sample, this clonotype was seen a few times. V and J are TRBV20-1 and TRBJ2-1; 11 nucleotides align to TRBD1. V was pared by 3 bases and J by 5 bases, with 3 bases of the junction left unmatched. The CDR3 spans 14 residues. CDR1 is DFQATT, CDR2 SNEGSKA, per germline (reference sequence). The DNA for the CDR3 is TGCAGTGCTAGGGGACAGGGGGGCAACAATGAGCAGTTCTTC. Its translation: CSARGQGGNNEQFF.

In this sample, this clonotype turned up a few times. This chain uses TRBV28 with TRBJ2-3; 8 bases match TRBD1. The CDR3 loop spans 19 amino acids. CDR1 and CDR2 from the germline V gene are MDHEN and SYDVKM. V trimming: 4 bases; J trimming: 3 bases; junction bases outside the gene matches: 18. The CDR3 reads CASSSPPTWDRRGTDTQYF. The CDR3 DNA reads TGTGCCAGCAGTTCGCCCCCCACGTGGGACAGGAGGGGGACAGATACGCAGTATTTT. Supplemented by reference TRBV28 and TRBJ2-3, the full variable domain reads DVKVTQSSRYLVKRTGEKVFLECVQDMDHENMFWYRQDPGLGLRLIYFSYDVKMKEKGDIPEGYSVSREKKERFSLILESASTNQTSMYLCASSSPPTWDRRGTDTQYFGPGTRLTVL.

The chain joins TRBV7-9 to TRBJ2-2; no definite D call. The CDR3 spans 14 residues. Germline CDR1 is SEHNR and CDR2 is FQNEAQ (reference sequence). V was clipped by 1 base and J by 7 bases, with 10 bases between them. CDR3 loop: CASSLGGRVGELFF. CDR3 bases: TGTGCCAGCAGCTTAGGCGGAAGGGTCGGGGAGCTGTTTTTT. Full variable domain (remainder filled in from reference TRBV7-9 and TRBJ2-2): DTGVSQNPRHKITKRGQNVTFRCDPISEHNRLYWYRQTLGQGPEFLTYFQNEAQLEKSRLLSDRFSAERPKGSFSTLEIQRTEQGDSAMYLCASSLGGRVGELFFGEGSRLTVL.

The CDR3 DNA sequence: TGTGCCAGCAGATACGCTAGCGGTTTCTACAATGAGCAGTTCTTC. Its protein is CASRYASGFYNEQFF. The chain uses TRBV6-5 and TRBJ2-1, with TRBD2 matching over 7 bases. V lost 6 bases to trimming and J lost 3 bases; unmatched junction nucleotides: 8. This CDR3 is 15 amino acids long. Germline V gives CDR1 MNHEY, CDR2 SVGAGI.

A few counts support this clonotype. V and J are TRBV2 and TRBJ2-5; 12 positions match TRBD2. CDR3 size: 14 residues. V gave up 6 bases and J gave up 3 bases; unmatched junction bases: 2. The germline V gene encodes CDR1 SNHLY and CDR2 FYNNEI. In nucleotides, the CDR3 is TGTGCCAGCAGGCGGACTAGCGGGGAAGAGACCCAGTACTTC. Its protein product is CASRRTSGEETQYF.